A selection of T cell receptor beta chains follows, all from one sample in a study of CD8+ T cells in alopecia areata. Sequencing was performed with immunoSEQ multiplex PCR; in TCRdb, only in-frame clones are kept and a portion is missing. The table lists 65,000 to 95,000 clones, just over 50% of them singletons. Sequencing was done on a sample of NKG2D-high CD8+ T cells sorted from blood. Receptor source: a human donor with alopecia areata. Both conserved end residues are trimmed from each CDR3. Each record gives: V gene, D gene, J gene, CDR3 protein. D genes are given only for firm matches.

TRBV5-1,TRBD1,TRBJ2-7,ASSWGQGYEQY
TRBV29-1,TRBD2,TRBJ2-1,SVAGRGLAGGDEQF
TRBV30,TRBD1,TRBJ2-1,AWSIIRDREYNEQF
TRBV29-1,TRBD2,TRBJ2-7,SVDGGRGSYEQY
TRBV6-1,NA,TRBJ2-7,ASSEEDYSYEQY
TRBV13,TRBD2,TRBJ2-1,ASSFPGTRNNEQF
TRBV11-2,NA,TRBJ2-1,ASSLSTEQF
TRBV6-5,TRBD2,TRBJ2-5,ASSYPASGGQETQY
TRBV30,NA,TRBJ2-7,AWKKGLYEQY
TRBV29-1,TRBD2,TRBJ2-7,SVEGGRDYEQY
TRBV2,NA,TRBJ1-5,ASSDLLGNQPQH
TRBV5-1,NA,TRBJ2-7,ASSFRSSYEQY
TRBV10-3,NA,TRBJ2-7,AISEGLPSYEQY